This paragraph reports one T cell receptor (beta chain). The germline gives CDR1 SGHTA, CDR2 FQGNSA. Trimming removed 6 bases at V and 0 bases at J, with 12 bases between. The CDR3 is made up of 16 amino acids. The sample belongs to a study of blood T cell repertoires in COVID-19. Study-level information: Samples of COVID-19 (acute and convalescent) were obtained from the United States, Italy and Spain. Nucleic acid was either cDNA or gDNA, and it came from T cells, B-cell-depleted T cells, or PBMCs.

In the authors' workflow: Cell counts per sample came from amplifying reference gene primers. The assay was immunoSEQ multiplex PCR, and TCRdb's table has in-frame clones only and misses some. V and J calls and clone size are given by that table; D and trimming were obtained from the DNA. The profile shows about 120,000 clones, 82% of them singletons. V usage is TRBV7-2 and J usage is TRBJ2-6; the D gene is possibly TRBD1 (6 bases). Sequences were obtained from peripheral blood. This TCR came from a human donor in a cohort sampled during active COVID-19. CDR3 nucleotides: TGTGCCAGCAGTCCAAGGACAGCCTCTGGGGCCAACGTCCTGACTTTC. The encoded protein is CASSPRTASGANVLTF.